A single sample is the source of the 22 T cell receptor beta chains below, sequenced in a study of OX40 agonist ivuxolimab in advanced cancers. The data were produced by immunoSEQ multiplex PCR, yet TCRdb's version contains in-frame clones alone and is incomplete. The sample has 55,000 to 70,000 clones; about 82% are singletons. Sequenced here: CD4+ or CD8+ T cells sorted from blood, sampled in a trial of the OX40 agonist ivuxolimab. These receptors all come from an adult with an advanced solid tumor such as melanoma, head and neck, liver or kidney cancer.

The CDR3 protein is CASSKEGWHRNTIYF. The CDR3 DNA reads TGTGCCAGCAGCAAAGAAGGGTGGCATCGGAACACCATATATTTT. The chain uses TRBV21-1 and TRBJ1-3. TRBV21-1 is termed a pseudogene. The CDR3 spans 15 residues.

V gene TRBV5-1 combines with J gene TRBJ1-1; no definite D call. The CDR3 is 13 residues long. CDR1 is SGHRS, CDR2 YFSETQ, per germline. V dropped 4 bases and J dropped 7 bases, with 14 bases sitting between them. Written as DNA, the CDR3 is TGCGCCAGCAGCCCTAGACGTTTCAATGAAGCTTTCTTT. Amino acids: CASSPRRFNEAFF. Variable domain in full (rest from reference TRBV5-1 and TRBJ1-1): KAGVTQTPRYLIKTRGQQVTLSCSPISGHRSVSWYQQTPGQGLQFLFEYFSETQRNKGNFPGRFSGRQFSNSRSEMNVSTLELGDSALYLCASSPRRFNEAFFGQGTRLTVV.

The chain carries TRBV28 and TRBJ2-7; perhaps D is TRBD1 or TRBD2 (6 bases each). V was pared by 5 bases and J by 4 bases, with 15 bases between. CDR1 MDHEN and CDR2 SYDVKM come from the germline V gene. The CDR3 totals 14 residues. The CDR3 DNA reads TGTGCCAGCAGTCAATTAGGGGGGAGATACGAGCAGTACTTC. It specifies CASSQLGGRYEQYF.

The CDR3 nucleotides are TGTGCCATCAGTGAGGAGGGGGGGGGCGATACGCAGTATTTT. This translates into CAISEEGGGDTQYF. The chain joins TRBV10-3 to TRBJ2-3; TRBD2 is a possible D gene (7 bases). This CDR3 spans 14 amino acids. CDR1 and CDR2 (germline): ENHRY, SYGVKD. Deletions cut 2 bases from V and 6 bases from J, with 12 bases between.

This chain connects TRBV7-8 to TRBJ2-7; 7 nucleotides agree with TRBD1. The CDR3 sequence is 14 residues long. Germline CDR1 is SGHVS and CDR2 is FQNEAQ. Germline trimming cut 5 bases from V and 0 bases from J; bases unmatched to any gene: 4. The CDR3 nucleotides read TGTGCCAGCAGCGGACAGGAATACTCCTACGAGCAGTACTTC. Amino acids: CASSGQEYSYEQYF.

CDR3 in DNA: TGTGCCAGCTCACCACGCATTTTCGCGGGGGGCGGCAATGAGCAGTTCTTC. Protein product: CASSPRIFAGGGNEQFF. This sequence joins TRBV18 and TRBJ2-1; 8 bases are shared with TRBD2. Trimming removed 1 base from V and 6 bases from J; junction bases left unmatched: 11. The length of the CDR3 is 17 residues. Germline V gives CDR1 KGHSH, CDR2 LQKENI.

The chain's CDR3 is CASSAHGTSTDTQYF. CDR3 coding DNA: TGTGCCAGCAGCGCTCACGGGACCTCCACAGATACGCAGTATTTT. The V call is TRBV9, the J call TRBJ2-3; D is perhaps TRBD1 or TRBD2 (5 bases each). CDR1 is SGDLS, CDR2 YYNGEE, per germline. This CDR3 has 15 residues. Between the trimmed V and J ends, which lost 3 bases and 2 bases, there was a span of 13 bases.

The genes are TRBV10-1 and TRBJ2-2; TRBD1 agrees at 8 bases. The CDR3 is 13 amino acids. V dropped 9 bases and J dropped 2; count of bases not matched to a gene: 2. The germline V gene encodes CDR1 WNHNN and CDR2 SYGVQD (reference sequence). CDR3 sequence reads: CASTGGNTGELFF. Here the CDR3 DNA reads TGCGCCAGTACAGGGGGTAACACCGGGGAGCTGTTTTTT.

This clone was counted a single time. The chain combines TRBV29-1 with TRBJ1-1, with D hard to call. Germline lookup yields CDR1 SQVTM and CDR2 ANQGSEA. V lost 4 bases and J lost 2, with 17 bases in between. The CDR3 is made up of 15 amino acids. This CDR3 reads CSVGRSWGSNTEAFF. Here the CDR3 DNA reads TGCAGCGTTGGGAGAAGCTGGGGATCTAACACTGAAGCTTTCTTT.

This clone appeared a single time. The chain joins TRBV10-3 to TRBJ2-2; 8 nucleotides align to TRBD1. In germline, CDR1 is ENHRY, CDR2 SYGVKD. This CDR3 region has 13 residues. Trimming at V came to 8 bases and at J to 2 bases, leaving 1 base not matched to a gene. In nucleotides, the CDR3 is TGTGCCATCGGGACAGGCAACACCGGGGAGCTGTTTTTT. Its translation: CAIGTGNTGELFF.

The table lists this clone with a count of one. The same CDR3 can be traced to other DNA sequences in this sample. This chain uses TRBV29-1 with TRBJ2-2; weak D call: TRBD1 (5 bases). The CDR3 covers 13 residues. Trimming took off 2 bases at V and 4 bases at J, with 8 bases between the two ends. In germline, CDR1 is SQVTM, CDR2 ANQGSEA. As DNA, the CDR3 is TGCAGCGTTGAACGACAGTTCACCGGGGAGCTGTTTTTT. Translating it yields CSVERQFTGELFF.

The chain carries TRBV25-1 and TRBJ2-5; TRBD1 agrees at 7 bases. The CDR3 totals 14 residues. CDR1 MGHDK and CDR2 SYGVNS come from the germline V gene. The J segment lost 5 bases and the V segment lost 3 bases, leaving 6 bases of the junction unmatched. The CDR3 protein is CASSDPRGYETQYF. In DNA form, the CDR3 reads TGTGCCAGCAGTGACCCCAGGGGGTACGAGACCCAGTACTTC.

The chain links TRBV7-6 to TRBJ1-1; D possibly corresponds to TRBD1 (5 bases). V lost 1 base to trimming and J lost 7 bases, with 7 bases between them. The length of the CDR3 is 12 residues. Germline values: CDR1 SGHVS, CDR2 FNYEAQ. The CDR3 protein is CASSLDQGEAFF. The CDR3 DNA reads as TGTGCCAGCAGCTTAGATCAGGGTGAAGCTTTCTTT. The whole variable domain, filled in from reference TRBV7-6 and TRBJ1-1, reads GAGVSQSPRYKVTKRGQDVALRCDPISGHVSLYWYRQALGQGPEFLTYFNYEAQQDKSGLPNDRFSAERPEGSISTLTIQRTEQRDSAMYRCASSLDQGEAFFGQGTRLTVV.

The chain recombines TRBV30 with TRBJ2-1, with unresolved D. The CDR3 has 13 amino acids. The germline CDR1 and CDR2 sequences are GTSNPN and SVGIG (reference sequence). Between the trimmed V and J ends, which lost 3 bases and 10 bases, there was a span of 16 bases. The CDR3 DNA reads as TGTGCCTGGAGGGCTCCCCCCCGGCTAGAGCAGTTCTTC. Residues: CAWRAPPRLEQFF.

The chain has TRBV2 and TRBJ1-4; D is unresolved. This CDR3 has 12 amino acids. The V end was cut by 1 base, the J end by 7 bases, with 4 bases between. The germline V gene encodes CDR1 SNHLY and CDR2 FYNNEI. CDR3 amino acids: CASSEGFEKLFF. Here the CDR3 DNA reads TGTGCCAGCAGTGAAGGGTTTGAAAAACTGTTTTTT.

This sequence joins TRBV7-9 and TRBJ1-3, with 10 bases aligning to TRBD1. Germline V CDR1 and CDR2: SEHNR, FQNEAQ (reference sequence). The J segment lost 0 bases and the V segment lost 5 bases, leaving 4 bases of the junction unmatched. The CDR3 loop spans 16 amino acids. Written as DNA, the CDR3 is TGTGCCAGCAGCACCAGGACAGGGGGCTCTGGAAACACCATATATTTT. Protein: CASSTRTGGSGNTIYF.

The rearrangement uses TRBV7-7 and TRBJ2-7, with D perhaps TRBD1 (6 bases). V was clipped by 2 bases and J by 5 bases, with 16 bases between them. This CDR3 comprises 15 residues. Germline lookup yields CDR1 SSHAT and CDR2 FNYEAQ (reference sequence). CDR3 coding DNA: TGTGCCAGCAGCTTACACCACGGGGACATCAACGAGCAGTACTTC. Translated: CASSLHHGDINEQYF.

The chain recombines TRBV6-1 with TRBJ2-1; the D gene is possibly TRBD1 (6 bases). Germline lookup yields CDR1 MNHNS and CDR2 SASEGT. Trimming stripped 10 bases from V and 4 bases from J, with 17 bases between. The CDR3 contains 14 residues. Here the CDR3 DNA reads TGTGCCACCCAGGGGTCGAAAGGATACAATGAGCAGTTCTTC. Translation: CATQGSKGYNEQFF.

This chain links TRBV7-9 with TRBJ2-7, with D hard to call. V shed 5 bases and J shed 2 bases, with 13 bases lying between them. The CDR3 is 14 residues long. CDR1 is SEHNR and CDR2 is FQNEAQ in the germline V gene (reference sequence). The CDR3 DNA reads as TGTGCCAGCAGCCCAGAGGTGGCCCCCTACGAGCAGTACTTC. This translates into CASSPEVAPYEQYF.

The chain employs TRBV7-3 and TRBJ2-1; 7 nucleotides match TRBD2. Trimming removed 0 bases from V and 8 bases from J; junction bases left unmatched: 13. The length of the CDR3 is 17 residues. Germline V gene data show CDR1 as SGHTA and CDR2 as FQGTGA. As DNA, the CDR3 is TGTGCCAGCAGCTTAACGTTGAGTAGTCTAGCGGCCGATGAGCAGTTCTTC. It translates to CASSLTLSSLAADEQFF.

This sequence joins TRBV27 and TRBJ2-7, with a possible D match to TRBD1 (6 bases). The CDR3 is 15 amino acids. Germline CDR1 reads MNHEY; CDR2 reads SMNVEV (reference sequence). Deletions cut 2 bases from V and 3 bases from J, with 14 bases between. Here the CDR3 reads CASSLKGDTLYEQYF. DNA of the CDR3: TGTGCCAGCAGTTTAAAGGGGGACACACTCTACGAGCAGTACTTC.

The rearrangement joins TRBV5-1 to TRBJ1-1; no clear D gene. CDR3 length equals 13 residues. Germline V CDR1 and CDR2: SGHRS, YFSETQ. Trimming cost V 7 bases and J 6 bases, with 16 bases left between them. The DNA for the CDR3 is TGCGCCAGCCGATCCCTTGGGCAGGCTGAAGCTTTCTTT. Its protein is CASRSLGQAEAFF. The full variable domain, in which reference TRBV5-1 and TRBJ1-1 provide the parts outside the CDR3, is KAGVTQTPRYLIKTRGQQVTLSCSPISGHRSVSWYQQTPGQGLQFLFEYFSETQRNKGNFPGRFSGRQFSNSRSEMNVSTLELGDSALYLCASRSLGQAEAFFGQGTRLTVV.